A selection of T cell receptor beta chains follows, all from one sample in a study of shared clonotypes between healthy human individuals. Sequencing was performed with immunoSEQ multiplex PCR; in TCRdb, only in-frame clones are kept and a portion is missing. The data hold over a million clones, with nearly 99% observed a single time. The sample was naive CD4+ T cells sorted from blood. These receptors originate from a man aged 30 to 39 in good health. The CDR3 runs from the conserved cysteine through the conserved F or W. D genes are given only for firm matches. A clone size is listed for some rows: how often the clone was seen (once, few, many), or a class if it is expanded.

>13|NA|TRBJ1-1|TRBV29-1|NA
TGCAGCGGCCAGACAGACTTGAACACTGAAGCTTTCTTT
CSGQTDLNTEAFF
>14|NA|TRBJ2-5|TRBV5-6|NA
TGTGCCAGCAGCTTGACTAAGCCTCCGTGGACCCAGTACTTC
CASSLTKPPWTQYF
>14|TRBD1|TRBJ2-7|TRBV5-1|NA
TGCGCCAGCAGAAACCACAACAGGGGGCGCGAGCAGTACTTC
CASRNHNRGREQYF
>14|NA|TRBJ1-5|TRBV19|NA
TGTGCCAGTAGTATAGGGGGGACCTTAGGGCCCCAGCATTTT
CASSIGGTLGPQHF
>14|NA|TRBJ1-5|TRBV2|NA
TGTGCCAGCAGTGAGGGACACCGGAATCAGCCCCAGCATTTT
CASSEGHRNQPQHF
>16|NA|TRBJ2-2|TRBV28|NA
TGTGCCAGCAGTTTAGAGGGACCCCCCGCAGTCGGGGAGCTGTTTTTT
CASSLEGPPAVGELFF
>14|NA|TRBJ2-7|TRBV4-1|once
TGCGCCAGCAGCCATGTTACGGGAACCTACGAGCAGTACTTC
CASSHVTGTYEQYF
>12|NA|TRBJ2-7|TRBV28|once
TGTGCCAGCAGTTCATCAGGGGACGAGCAGTACTTC
CASSSSGDEQYF
>16|NA|TRBJ1-3|TRBV7-6|NA
TGTGCCAGCAGCTTAGGGGCGTTTAGTGCTGGAAACACCATATATTTT
CASSLGAFSAGNTIYF
>13|NA|TRBJ2-4|TRBV7-9|once
TGTGCCAGCAGCCCCCGGGAAGGGGTCAATCAGTACTTC
CASSPREGVNQYF
>14|NA|TRBJ2-1|TRBV18|NA
TGTGCCAGCTCACCACCTTTGACTTACAATGAGCAGTTCTTC
CASSPPLTYNEQFF
>16|TRBD1|TRBJ2-5|TRBV18|NA
TGTGCCAGCTCACTCTCGGGACAGAGAGTACAAGAGACCCAGTACTTC
CASSLSGQRVQETQYF
>14|NA|TRBJ2-5|TRBV2|NA
TGTGCCAGCAGTAGACAGGGAGGGTTAGAGACCCAGTACTTC
CASSRQGGLETQYF
>13|NA|TRBJ1-1|TRBV19|NA
TGTGCCAGTAGTTTCCGGGGGGGCACTGAAGCTTTCTTT
CASSFRGGTEAFF
>14|NA|TRBJ2-6|TRBV5-6|NA
TGTGCCAGCAGCTTGGTGCCTGGGGCCAACGTCCTGACTTTC
CASSLVPGANVLTF
>12|NA|TRBJ2-1|TRBV9|NA
TGTGCCAGCAGCGTAGATGAAGGTGAGCAGTTCTTC
CASSVDEGEQFF
>16|NA|TRBJ2-3|TRBV11-2|NA
TGTGCCAGCAGCTTAACGACCATCTTTCTCGTCGATACGCAGTATTTT
CASSLTTIFLVDTQYF
>14|NA|TRBJ1-1|TRBV5-1|NA
TGCGCCAGCGGCCTGGACAGAGCGAACACTGAAGCTTTCTTT
CASGLDRANTEAFF
>18|TRBD2|TRBJ2-3|TRBV11-2|NA
TGTGCCAGCAGCTTAGGGCCCCTGACTAGCGGGAGCACAGATACGCAGTATTTT
CASSLGPLTSGSTDTQYF
>14|TRBD1|TRBJ2-7|TRBV7-2|NA
TGTGCCAGCAGCTCACACGACAGGGCCTACGAGCAGTACTTC
CASSSHDRAYEQYF
>14|NA|TRBJ1-5|TRBV28|NA
TGTGCCAGCAGTTTTGGTCAGGGAAACCAGCCCCAGCATTTT
CASSFGQGNQPQHF
>13|NA|TRBJ1-2|TRBV5-4|NA
TGTGCCAGCAGCTTGAGAGCGGGGTCCGGCTACACCTTC
CASSLRAGSGYTF
>14|TRBD2|TRBJ2-2|TRBV5-4|few
TGTGCCAGCAGCCCACTAGCGGACACCGGGGAGCTGTTTTTT
CASSPLADTGELFF
>10|NA|TRBJ2-3|TRBV10-2|NA
TGCGCCAGCAGATCAGATACGCAGTATTTT
CASRSDTQYF
>14|NA|TRBJ1-5|TRBV19|NA
TGTGCCAGTAGGACTGTTGGGGCGGGACAGCCCCAGCATTTT
CASRTVGAGQPQHF
>14|NA|TRBJ2-7|TRBV5-1|NA
TGCGCCAGCAGCTCCCGGGGGGCTGCCTACGAGCAGTACTTC
CASSSRGAAYEQYF